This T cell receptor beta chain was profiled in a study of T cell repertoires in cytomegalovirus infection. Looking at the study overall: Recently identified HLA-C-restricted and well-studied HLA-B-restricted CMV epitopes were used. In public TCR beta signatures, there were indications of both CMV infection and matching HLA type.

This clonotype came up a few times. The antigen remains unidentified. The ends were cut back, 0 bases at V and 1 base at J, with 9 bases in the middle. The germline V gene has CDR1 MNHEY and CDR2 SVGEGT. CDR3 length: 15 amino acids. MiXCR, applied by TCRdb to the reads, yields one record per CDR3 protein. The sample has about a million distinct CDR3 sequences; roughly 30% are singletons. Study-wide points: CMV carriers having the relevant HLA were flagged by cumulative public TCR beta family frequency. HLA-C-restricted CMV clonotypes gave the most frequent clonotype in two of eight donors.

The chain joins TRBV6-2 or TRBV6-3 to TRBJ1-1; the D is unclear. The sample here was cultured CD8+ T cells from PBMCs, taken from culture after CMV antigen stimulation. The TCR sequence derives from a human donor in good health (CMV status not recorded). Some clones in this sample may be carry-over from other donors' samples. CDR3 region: CASSYSRQPNTEAFF. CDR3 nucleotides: TGTGCCAGCAGTTACTCGAGGCAGCCGAACACTGAAGCTTTCTTT.